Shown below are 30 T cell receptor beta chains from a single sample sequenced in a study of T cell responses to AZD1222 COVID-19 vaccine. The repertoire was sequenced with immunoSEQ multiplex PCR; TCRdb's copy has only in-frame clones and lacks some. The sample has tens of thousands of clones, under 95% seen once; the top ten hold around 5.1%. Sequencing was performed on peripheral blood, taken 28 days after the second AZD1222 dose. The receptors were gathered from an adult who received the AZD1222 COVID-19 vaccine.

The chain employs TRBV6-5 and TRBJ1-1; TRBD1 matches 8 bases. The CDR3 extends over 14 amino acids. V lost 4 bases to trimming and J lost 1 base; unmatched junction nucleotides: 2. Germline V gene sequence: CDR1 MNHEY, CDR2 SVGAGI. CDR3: CASSSTGENTEAFF. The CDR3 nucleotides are TGTGCCAGCAGTTCGACAGGGGAGAACACTGAAGCTTTCTTT.

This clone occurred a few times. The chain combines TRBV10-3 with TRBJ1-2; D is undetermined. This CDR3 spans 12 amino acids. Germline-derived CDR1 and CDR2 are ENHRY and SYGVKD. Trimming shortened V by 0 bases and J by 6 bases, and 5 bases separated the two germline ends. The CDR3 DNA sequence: TGTGCCATCAGTGAGTCGAAGAATGGCTACACCTTC. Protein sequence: CAISESKNGYTF.

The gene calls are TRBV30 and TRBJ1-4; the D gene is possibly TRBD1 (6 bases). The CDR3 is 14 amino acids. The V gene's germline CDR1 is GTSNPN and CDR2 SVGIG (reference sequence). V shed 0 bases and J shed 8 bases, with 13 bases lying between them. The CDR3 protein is CAWSVQGLGEKLFF. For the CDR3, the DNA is TGTGCCTGGAGTGTACAGGGCCTCGGGGAAAAACTGTTTTTT. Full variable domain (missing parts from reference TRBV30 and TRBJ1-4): SQTIHQWPATLVQPVGSPLSLECTVEGTSNPNLYWYRQAAGRGLQLLFYSVGIGQISSEVPQNLSASRPQDRQFILSSKKLLLSDSGFYLCAWSVQGLGEKLFFGSGTQLSVL.

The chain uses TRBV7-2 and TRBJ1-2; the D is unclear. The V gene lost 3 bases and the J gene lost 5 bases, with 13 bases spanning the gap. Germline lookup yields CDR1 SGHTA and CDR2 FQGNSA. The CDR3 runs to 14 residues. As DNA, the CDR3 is TGTGCCAGCAGCTTCCCGGGGAGGAGTTATGGCTACACCTTC. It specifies CASSFPGRSYGYTF.

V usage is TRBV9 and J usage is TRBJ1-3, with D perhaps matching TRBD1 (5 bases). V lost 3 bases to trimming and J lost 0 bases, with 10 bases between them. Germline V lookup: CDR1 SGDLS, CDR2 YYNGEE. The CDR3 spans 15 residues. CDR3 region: CASSDTGFSGNTIYF. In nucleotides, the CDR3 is TGTGCCAGCAGCGACACAGGTTTCTCTGGAAACACCATATATTTT.

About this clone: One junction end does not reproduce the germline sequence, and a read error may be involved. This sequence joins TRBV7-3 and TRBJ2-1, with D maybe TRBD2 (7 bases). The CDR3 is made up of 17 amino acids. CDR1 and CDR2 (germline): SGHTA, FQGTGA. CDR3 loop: CASSWGALGSGYSEQFF. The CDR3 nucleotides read TGTGCCAGCAGCTGGGGGGCTTTGGGTAGCGGGTACAGTGAGCAGTTCTTC.

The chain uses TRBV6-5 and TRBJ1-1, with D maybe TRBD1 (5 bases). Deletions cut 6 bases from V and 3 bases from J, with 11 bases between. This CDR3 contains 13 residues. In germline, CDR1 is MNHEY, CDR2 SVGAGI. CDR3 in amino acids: CASRPGPHTEAFF. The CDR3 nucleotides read TGTGCCAGCAGGCCAGGGCCACACACTGAAGCTTTCTTT.

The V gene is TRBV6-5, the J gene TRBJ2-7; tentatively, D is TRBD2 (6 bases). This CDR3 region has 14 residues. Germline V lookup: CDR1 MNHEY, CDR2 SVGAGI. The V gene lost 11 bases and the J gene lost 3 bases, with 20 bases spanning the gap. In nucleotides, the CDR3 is TGTGCCGCAAGCCTCCCGGGACTGAACTACGAGCAGTACTTC. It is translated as CAASLPGLNYEQYF.

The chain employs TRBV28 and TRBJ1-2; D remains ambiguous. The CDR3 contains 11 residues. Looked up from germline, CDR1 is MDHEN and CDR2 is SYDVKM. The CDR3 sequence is CATMRVAGYTF. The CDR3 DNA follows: TGTGCGACCATGCGGGTTGCTGGCTACACCTTC.

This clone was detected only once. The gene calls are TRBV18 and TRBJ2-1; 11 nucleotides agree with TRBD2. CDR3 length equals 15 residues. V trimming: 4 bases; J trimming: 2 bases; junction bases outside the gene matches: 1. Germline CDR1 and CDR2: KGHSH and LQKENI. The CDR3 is CASSQTSGAYNEQFF. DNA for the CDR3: TGTGCCAGCTCACAGACTAGCGGGGCCTACAATGAGCAGTTCTTC. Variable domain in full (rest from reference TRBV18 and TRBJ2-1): NAGVMQNPRHLVRRRGQEARLRCSPMKGHSHVYWYRQLPEEGLKFMVYLQKENIIDESGMPKERFSAEFPKEGPSILRIQQVVRGDSAAYFCASSQTSGAYNEQFFGPGTRLTVL.

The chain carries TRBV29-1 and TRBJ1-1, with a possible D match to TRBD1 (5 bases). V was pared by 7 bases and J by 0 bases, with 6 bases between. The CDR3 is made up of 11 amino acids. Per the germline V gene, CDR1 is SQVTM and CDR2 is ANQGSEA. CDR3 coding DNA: TGCAGCGGGACATTGAACACTGAAGCTTTCTTT. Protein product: CSGTLNTEAFF.

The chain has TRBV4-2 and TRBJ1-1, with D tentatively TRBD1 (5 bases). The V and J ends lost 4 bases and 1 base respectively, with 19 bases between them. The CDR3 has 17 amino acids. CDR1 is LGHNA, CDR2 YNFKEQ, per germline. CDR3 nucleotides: TGTGCCAGCAGCCGAATCAAGGGACTGAACTCGAACACTGAAGCTTTCTTT. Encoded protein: CASSRIKGLNSNTEAFF.

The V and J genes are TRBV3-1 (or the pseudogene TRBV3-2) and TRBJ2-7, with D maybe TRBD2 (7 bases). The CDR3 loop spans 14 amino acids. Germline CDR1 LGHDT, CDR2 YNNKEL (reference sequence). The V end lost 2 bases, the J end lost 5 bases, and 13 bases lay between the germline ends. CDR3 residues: CASSQPQGGHEQYF. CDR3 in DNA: TGTGCCAGCAGCCAACCACAGGGAGGGCACGAGCAGTACTTC.

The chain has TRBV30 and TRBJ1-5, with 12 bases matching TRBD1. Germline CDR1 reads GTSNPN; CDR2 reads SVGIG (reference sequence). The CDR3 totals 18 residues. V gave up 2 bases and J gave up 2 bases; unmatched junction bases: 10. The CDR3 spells CAWSLPGTGGAGNQPQHF. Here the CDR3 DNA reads TGTGCCTGGAGTCTTCCCGGGACAGGGGGCGCGGGCAATCAGCCCCAGCATTTT. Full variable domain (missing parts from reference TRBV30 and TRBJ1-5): SQTIHQWPATLVQPVGSPLSLECTVEGTSNPNLYWYRQAAGRGLQLLFYSVGIGQISSEVPQNLSASRPQDRQFILSSKKLLLSDSGFYLCAWSLPGTGGAGNQPQHFGDGTRLSIL.

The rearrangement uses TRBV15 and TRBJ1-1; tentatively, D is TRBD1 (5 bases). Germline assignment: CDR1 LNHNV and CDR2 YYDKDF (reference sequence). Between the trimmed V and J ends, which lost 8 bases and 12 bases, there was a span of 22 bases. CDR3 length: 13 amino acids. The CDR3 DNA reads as TGTGCCACCGCCCCGGGGGGAAGTTCCCTTTCTTTCTTT. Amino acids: CATAPGGSSLSFF.

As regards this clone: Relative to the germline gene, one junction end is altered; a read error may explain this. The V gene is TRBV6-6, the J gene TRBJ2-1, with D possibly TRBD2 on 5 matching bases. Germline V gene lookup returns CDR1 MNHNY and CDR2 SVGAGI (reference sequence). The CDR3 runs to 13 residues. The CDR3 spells CASSYMDATWGVF. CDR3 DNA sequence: TGTGCCAGCAGTTACATGGACGCTACTTGGGGAGTCTTC.

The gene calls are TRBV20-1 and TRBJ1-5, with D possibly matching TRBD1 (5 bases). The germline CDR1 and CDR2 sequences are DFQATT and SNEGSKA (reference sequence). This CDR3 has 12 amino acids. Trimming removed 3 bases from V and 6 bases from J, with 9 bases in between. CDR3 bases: TGCAGTGCTAGTGGGGGGGGTCAGCCCCAGCATTTT. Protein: CSASGGGQPQHF.

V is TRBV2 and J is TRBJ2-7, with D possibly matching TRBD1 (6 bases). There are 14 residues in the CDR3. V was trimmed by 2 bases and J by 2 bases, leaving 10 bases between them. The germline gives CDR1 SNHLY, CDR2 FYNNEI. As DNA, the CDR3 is TGTGCCAGCAGTGAAAGACAGGACGCCTACGAGCAGTACTTC. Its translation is CASSERQDAYEQYF.

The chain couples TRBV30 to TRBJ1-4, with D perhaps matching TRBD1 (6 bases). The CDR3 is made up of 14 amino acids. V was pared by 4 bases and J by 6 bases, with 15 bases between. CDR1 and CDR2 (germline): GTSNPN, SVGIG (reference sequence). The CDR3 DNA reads TGTGCCTGGACACCCGGGACATTCCATGAAAAACTGTTTTTT. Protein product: CAWTPGTFHEKLFF.

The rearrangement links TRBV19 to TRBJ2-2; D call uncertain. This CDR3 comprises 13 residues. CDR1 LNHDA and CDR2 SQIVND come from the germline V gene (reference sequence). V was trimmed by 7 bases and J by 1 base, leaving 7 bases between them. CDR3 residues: CASTSENTGELFF. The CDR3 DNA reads TGTGCCAGTACAAGTGAGAACACCGGGGAGCTGTTTTTT.

The CDR3 is CASSLEFGQGTYEQYF. The DNA of the CDR3 is TGTGCCAGCAGCTTAGAGTTCGGACAGGGTACCTACGAGCAGTACTTC. The genes are TRBV11-2 and TRBJ2-7, with TRBD1 matching 8 bases. The CDR3 spans 16 residues. J was trimmed by 2 bases and V by 0 bases; bases with no gene match: 6. In germline, CDR1 is SGHAT, CDR2 FQNNGV.

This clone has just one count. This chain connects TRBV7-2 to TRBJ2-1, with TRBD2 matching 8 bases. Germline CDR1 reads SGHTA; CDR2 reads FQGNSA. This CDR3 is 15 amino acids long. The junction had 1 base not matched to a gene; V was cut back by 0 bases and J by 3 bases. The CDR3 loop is CASSLASGIYNEQFF. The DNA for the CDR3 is TGTGCCAGCAGCTTAGCTAGCGGGATCTACAATGAGCAGTTCTTC.

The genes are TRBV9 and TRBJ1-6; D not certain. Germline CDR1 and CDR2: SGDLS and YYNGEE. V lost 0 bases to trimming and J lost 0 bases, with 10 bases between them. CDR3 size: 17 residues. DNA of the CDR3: TGTGCCAGCAGCGTAGCCCTCGAGAGCTCCTATAATTCACCCCTCCACTTT. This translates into CASSVALESSYNSPLHF.

CDR3 nucleotides: TGTGCCAGTAGCGGGGGACGCGGCACAGATACGCAGTATTTT. Protein product: CASSGGRGTDTQYF. The chain carries TRBV19 and TRBJ2-3; D might be TRBD2 (6 bases). Germline V gene lookup returns CDR1 LNHDA and CDR2 SQIVND (reference sequence). CDR3 length equals 14 residues. Trimming removed 6 bases at V and 1 base at J, with 11 bases between.

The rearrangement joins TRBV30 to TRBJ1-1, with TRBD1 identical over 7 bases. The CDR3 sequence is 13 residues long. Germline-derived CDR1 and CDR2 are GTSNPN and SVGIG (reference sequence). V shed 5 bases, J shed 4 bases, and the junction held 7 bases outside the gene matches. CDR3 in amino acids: CAWSRQGRTEAFF. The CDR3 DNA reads TGTGCCTGGTCCCGACAGGGCCGCACTGAAGCTTTCTTT.

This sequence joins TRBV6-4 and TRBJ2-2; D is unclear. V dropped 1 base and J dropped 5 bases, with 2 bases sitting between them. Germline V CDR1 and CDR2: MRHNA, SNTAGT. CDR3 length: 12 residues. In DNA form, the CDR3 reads TGTGCCAGCAGTGACTGGACCGGGGAGCTGTTTTTT. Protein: CASSDWTGELFF.

CDR3 nucleotide sequence: TGTGCCAGCAGGGCCGGGGCGTCAGGAAACACCATATATTTT. Encoded protein: CASRAGASGNTIYF. The chain has TRBV6-5 and TRBJ1-3; TRBD1 is a possible D gene (5 bases). CDR1 is MNHEY and CDR2 is SVGAGI in the germline V gene. Trimming removed 6 bases at V and 4 bases at J, with 13 bases between. The CDR3 totals 14 residues.

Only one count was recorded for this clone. CDR3 bases: TGTGCCAGCAGCTTATCCGGACAGGGGGCCCTGGCTGGAAACACCATATATTTT. It encodes CASSLSGQGALAGNTIYF. This chain links TRBV13 with TRBJ1-3; 11 bases are a match to TRBD1. CDR3 length: 18 amino acids. Per the germline V gene, CDR1 is PRHDT and CDR2 is FYEKMQ (reference sequence). The J segment lost 2 bases and the V segment lost 2 bases, leaving 8 bases of the junction unmatched.

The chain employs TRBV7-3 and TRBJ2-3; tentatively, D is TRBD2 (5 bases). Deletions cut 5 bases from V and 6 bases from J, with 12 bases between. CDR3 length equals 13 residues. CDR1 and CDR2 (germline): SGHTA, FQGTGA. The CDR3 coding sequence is TGTGCCAGCAGCCCTTGGCGCGGGGATACGCAGTATTTT. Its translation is CASSPWRGDTQYF. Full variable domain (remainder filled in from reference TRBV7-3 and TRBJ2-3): GAGVSQTPSNKVTEKGKYVELRCDPISGHTALYWYRQSLGQGPEFLIYFQGTGAADDSGLPNDRFFAVRPEGSVSTLKIQRTERGDSAVYLCASSPWRGDTQYFGPGTRLTVL.

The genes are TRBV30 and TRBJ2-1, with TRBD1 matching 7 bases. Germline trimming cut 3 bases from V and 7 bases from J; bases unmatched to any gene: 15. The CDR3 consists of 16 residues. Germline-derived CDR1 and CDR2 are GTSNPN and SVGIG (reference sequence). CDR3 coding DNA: TGTGCCTGGAGCACACCAGGGGGTGTGTTTAAGAATGAGCAGTTCTTC. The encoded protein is CAWSTPGGVFKNEQFF.